Sequencing of this T cell receptor beta chain was carried out in a study of T cell responses to AZD1222 COVID-19 vaccine. The study, taken as a whole, reports: Repertoire sampling occurred only after the peak T cell response. Spike was spanned by vaccine-associated CD4 TCRs, with dominance at 160-218 and 743-854.

As to this clone: The target antigen is unknown.

TCRdb's table, derived via immunoSEQ multiplex PCR, lists solely in-frame clones and lacks some. The repertoire holds roughly 120,000 clones, with roughly 85% as singletons. CDR3 length: 12 amino acids. Trimming removed 6 bases from V and 6 bases from J; junction bases left unmatched: 5. The germline gives CDR1 MNHGY, CDR2 SVAAGI. This sample comprised peripheral blood, obtained on day 0 of AZD1222 vaccination. This chain connects TRBV6-9 to TRBJ2-7; 7 bases agree with TRBD1. The receptor was derived from an adult in good health. The CDR3 loop is CASRKTGPEQYF. CDR3 DNA sequence: TGTGCCAGCAGGAAGACAGGGCCCGAGCAGTACTTC.